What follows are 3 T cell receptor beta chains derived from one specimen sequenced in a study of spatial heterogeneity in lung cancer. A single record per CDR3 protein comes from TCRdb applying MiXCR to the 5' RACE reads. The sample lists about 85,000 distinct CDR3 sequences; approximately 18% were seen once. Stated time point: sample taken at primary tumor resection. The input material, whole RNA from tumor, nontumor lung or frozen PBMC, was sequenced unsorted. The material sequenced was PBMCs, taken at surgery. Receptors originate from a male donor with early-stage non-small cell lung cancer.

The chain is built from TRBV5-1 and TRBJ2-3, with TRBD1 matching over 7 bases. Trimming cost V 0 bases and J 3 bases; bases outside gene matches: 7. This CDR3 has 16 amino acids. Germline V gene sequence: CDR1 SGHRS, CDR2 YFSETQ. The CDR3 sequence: CASSLAGQGVTDTQYF. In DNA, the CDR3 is TGCGCCAGCAGCTTGGCCGGCCAGGGGGTGACAGATACGCAGTATTTT.

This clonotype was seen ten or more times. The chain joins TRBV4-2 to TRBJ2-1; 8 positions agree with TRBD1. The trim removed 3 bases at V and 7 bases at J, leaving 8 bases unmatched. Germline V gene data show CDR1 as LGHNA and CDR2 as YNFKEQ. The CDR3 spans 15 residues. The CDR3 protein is CASSHDRGSGNEQFF. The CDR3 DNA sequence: TGTGCCAGCAGCCACGACAGGGGTTCAGGTAATGAGCAGTTCTTC.

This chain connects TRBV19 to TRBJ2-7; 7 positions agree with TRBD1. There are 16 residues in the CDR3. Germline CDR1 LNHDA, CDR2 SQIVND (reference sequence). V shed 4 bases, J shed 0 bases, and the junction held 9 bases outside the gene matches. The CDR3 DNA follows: TGTGCCAGTAGTAGGAATACAGGGGCCATCTCCTACGAGCAGTACTTC. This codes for CASSRNTGAISYEQYF.